A selection of T cell receptor beta chains follows, all from one sample in a study of T cell responses to AZD1222 COVID-19 vaccine. This table comes from immunoSEQ multiplex PCR, and its TCRdb copy is limited to in-frame clones, with some not included. This table has over 150,000 clones, around nine tenths appearing once. Sequenced material: peripheral blood, taken on day 0 of AZD1222 vaccination. Receptors were obtained from an adult in good health. Both conserved end residues are part of each CDR3. The D gene is left open where the match is weak. Clone sizes are given selectively: once, few, many, or a class where the clone is expanded.

v_gene: TRBV9; j_gene: TRBJ2-7; d_gene: TRBD2; abundance: NA; CDR3aa: CASSASGTSTEQYF; CDR3nt: TGTGCCAGCAGCGCTTCCGGGACTAGCACCGAGCAGTACTTC
v_gene: TRBV25-1; j_gene: TRBJ2-1; d_gene: TRBD2; abundance: NA; CDR3aa: CASTLQSGIGDEQFF; CDR3nt: TGTGCCAGCACCCTCCAAAGCGGGATCGGGGATGAGCAGTTCTTC
v_gene: TRBV28; j_gene: TRBJ2-7; d_gene: NA; abundance: NA; CDR3aa: CARSRGGEDEQYF; CDR3nt: TGTGCCAGATCCAGGGGAGGAGAAGACGAGCAGTACTTC
v_gene: TRBV9; j_gene: TRBJ2-7; d_gene: NA; abundance: NA; CDR3aa: CASSVDALLGEQYF; CDR3nt: TGTGCCAGCAGCGTAGACGCCCTGCTGGGCGAGCAGTACTTC
v_gene: TRBV30; j_gene: TRBJ2-1; d_gene: NA; abundance: NA; CDR3aa: CAWSVRGRIDNEQFF; CDR3nt: TGTGCCTGGAGTGTACGTGGACGGATCGACAATGAGCAGTTCTTC
v_gene: TRBV11-3; j_gene: TRBJ2-5; d_gene: TRBD1; abundance: few; CDR3aa: CASSSRTGGGETQYF; CDR3nt: TGTGCCAGCAGCTCCAGGACAGGGGGCGGTGAGACCCAGTACTTC
v_gene: TRBV19; j_gene: TRBJ2-7; d_gene: NA; abundance: few; CDR3aa: CATGRDETYEQYF; CDR3nt: TGTGCCACCGGGCGGGACGAGACCTACGAGCAGTACTTC
v_gene: TRBV9; j_gene: TRBJ2-2; d_gene: NA; abundance: NA; CDR3aa: CASSPALEGLNTGELFF; CDR3nt: TGTGCCAGCAGCCCCGCCTTAGAGGGGTTGAACACCGGGGAGCTGTTTTTT
v_gene: TRBV27; j_gene: TRBJ1-4; d_gene: NA; abundance: NA; CDR3aa: CASSSTFPRGNEKLFF; CDR3nt: TGTGCCAGCAGTTCTACTTTTCCCAGGGGTAATGAAAAACTGTTTTTT
v_gene: TRBV18; j_gene: TRBJ1-4; d_gene: NA; abundance: NA; CDR3aa: CASSPKRNEKLFF; CDR3nt: TGTGCCAGCTCACCGAAGAGAAATGAAAAACTGTTTTTT
v_gene: TRBV7-2; j_gene: TRBJ1-2; d_gene: NA; abundance: NA; CDR3aa: CASSESPQGDYTF; CDR3nt: TGTGCCAGCAGCGAGAGTCCCCAGGGTGACTACACCTTC
v_gene: TRBV5-8; j_gene: TRBJ2-7; d_gene: NA; abundance: NA; CDR3aa: CASSFQGYQTYEQYF; CDR3nt: TGTGCCAGCAGCTTTCAGGGCTATCAAACCTACGAGCAGTACTTC
v_gene: TRBV4-3; j_gene: TRBJ1-2; d_gene: NA; abundance: NA; CDR3aa: CASSQAPGKDGYTF; CDR3nt: TGCGCCAGCAGCCAAGCCCCGGGGAAGGATGGCTACACCTTC
v_gene: TRBV5-1; j_gene: TRBJ2-2; d_gene: NA; abundance: NA; CDR3aa: CASSFIRPAHQSGSGELFF; CDR3nt: TGCGCCAGCAGCTTCATACGACCAGCGCATCAGTCTGGCTCCGGGGAGCTGTTTTTT
v_gene: TRBV28; j_gene: TRBJ1-4; d_gene: NA; abundance: NA; CDR3aa: CASSIKGEKLFF; CDR3nt: TGTGCCAGCAGTATAAAGGGTGAAAAACTGTTTTTT
v_gene: TRBV6-6; j_gene: TRBJ1-1; d_gene: NA; abundance: NA; CDR3aa: CASSRARLRLGDAEAFF; CDR3nt: TGTGCCAGCAGTCGCGCGAGGTTAAGGTTGGGGGACGCTGAAGCTTTCTTT
v_gene: TRBV2; j_gene: TRBJ2-2; d_gene: NA; abundance: few; CDR3aa: CASSLGGNTGELFF; CDR3nt: TGTGCCAGCAGCCTAGGGGGGAACACCGGGGAGCTGTTTTTT
v_gene: TRBV3-1/TRBV3-2; j_gene: TRBJ1-4; d_gene: TRBD1; abundance: NA; CDR3aa: CASSPGQGADEKLFF; CDR3nt: TGTGCCAGCAGCCCCGGACAGGGGGCGGATGAAAAACTGTTTTTT
v_gene: TRBV21-1; j_gene: TRBJ1-2; d_gene: NA; abundance: NA; CDR3aa: CASSKAFGTGSVDGYTF; CDR3nt: NA
v_gene: TRBV11-2; j_gene: TRBJ2-7; d_gene: TRBD1; abundance: NA; CDR3aa: CASSHPPGTGVYSYEQYF; CDR3nt: TGTGCCAGCAGCCACCCCCCCGGGACAGGGGTCTACTCCTACGAGCAGTACTTC
v_gene: TRBV18; j_gene: TRBJ2-7; d_gene: NA; abundance: NA; CDR3aa: CASSPPWGQGGETYEQYF; CDR3nt: TGTGCCAGCTCACCACCGTGGGGCCAGGGTGGTGAGACCTACGAGCAGTACTTC
v_gene: TRBV30; j_gene: TRBJ2-7; d_gene: TRBD2; abundance: few; CDR3aa: CAWGPRGGF; CDR3nt: TGTGCCTGGGGGCCTCGGGGGGGCTTC
v_gene: TRBV18; j_gene: TRBJ1-5; d_gene: TRBD1; abundance: NA; CDR3aa: CASSPSGTGMLQPQHF; CDR3nt: TGTGCCAGCTCACCATCGGGGACAGGAATGCTTCAGCCCCAGCATTTT
v_gene: TRBV6-5; j_gene: TRBJ2-2; d_gene: TRBD1; abundance: NA; CDR3aa: CASRRTGEGTGELFF; CDR3nt: TGTGCCAGCAGAAGGACAGGGGAAGGGACCGGGGAGCTGTTTTTT
v_gene: TRBV28; j_gene: TRBJ2-1; d_gene: TRBD2; abundance: NA; CDR3aa: CASSSLTSGSFNEQFF; CDR3nt: TGTGCCAGCAGTTCCCTGACTAGCGGGAGTTTTAATGAGCAGTTCTTC
v_gene: TRBV6-4; j_gene: TRBJ1-2; d_gene: TRBD1; abundance: NA; CDR3aa: CASSPTGVGGYTF; CDR3nt: TGTGCCAGCAGTCCAACAGGGGTCGGAGGCTACACCTTC
v_gene: TRBV7-9; j_gene: TRBJ2-1; d_gene: NA; abundance: once; CDR3aa: CASTLRGGEQFF; CDR3nt: TGTGCCAGCACCCTTAGGGGGGGTGAGCAGTTCTTC
v_gene: TRBV11-2; j_gene: TRBJ2-2; d_gene: TRBD2; abundance: NA; CDR3aa: CASSHSGTTLFNTGELFF; CDR3nt: TGTGCCAGCAGTCACTCCGGGACTACCTTATTTAACACCGGGGAGCTGTTTTTT
v_gene: TRBV27; j_gene: TRBJ1-2; d_gene: NA; abundance: NA; CDR3aa: CASSIGIQGYGYTF; CDR3nt: TGTGCCAGCAGTATCGGGATACAGGGCTATGGCTACACCTTC
v_gene: TRBV7-9; j_gene: TRBJ2-5; d_gene: TRBD2; abundance: NA; CDR3aa: CASSLGLAGVETQYF; CDR3nt: TGTGCCAGCAGCTTAGGGCTAGCGGGAGTAGAGACCCAGTACTTC
v_gene: TRBV13; j_gene: TRBJ2-5; d_gene: NA; abundance: NA; CDR3aa: CASSQRDIQETQYF; CDR3nt: TGTGCCAGCAGCCAGAGGGACATCCAAGAGACCCAGTACTTC
v_gene: TRBV24-1; j_gene: TRBJ2-2; d_gene: NA; abundance: NA; CDR3aa: CATSETYSQGTGELFF; CDR3nt: TGTGCCACCAGTGAAACATACTCTCAGGGCACCGGGGAGCTGTTTTTT
v_gene: TRBV7-9; j_gene: TRBJ1-6; d_gene: NA; abundance: few; CDR3aa: CASSPGHPDRGGYGSPLHF; CDR3nt: TGTGCCAGCAGCCCCGGACATCCGGACAGAGGAGGGTACGGTTCACCCCTCCACTTT
v_gene: TRBV28; j_gene: TRBJ1-2; d_gene: NA; abundance: NA; CDR3aa: CASSLLGTGGDYGYTF; CDR3nt: TGTGCCAGCAGTTTATTAGGGACCGGTGGAGACTATGGCTACACCTTC
v_gene: TRBV28; j_gene: TRBJ1-3; d_gene: TRBD1; abundance: NA; CDR3aa: CASSLGQGYTIYF; CDR3nt: TGTGCCAGCAGTCTCGGACAGGGGTACACCATATATTTT
v_gene: TRBV7-8; j_gene: TRBJ2-5; d_gene: TRBD2; abundance: NA; CDR3aa: CASSLALLAGGGSVETQYF; CDR3nt: TGTGCCAGCAGCTTAGCGCTCTTAGCGGGAGGGGGCTCGGTGGAGACCCAGTACTTC
v_gene: TRBV9; j_gene: TRBJ1-3; d_gene: NA; abundance: NA; CDR3aa: CASSVGGGSGNTIYF; CDR3nt: TGTGCCAGCAGCGTGGGAGGGGGATCTGGAAACACCATATATTTT
v_gene: TRBV28; j_gene: TRBJ2-7; d_gene: NA; abundance: few; CDR3aa: CASRSGVYEQYF; CDR3nt: TGTGCCAGCAGGTCCGGAGTCTACGAGCAGTACTTC
v_gene: TRBV4-2; j_gene: TRBJ1-3; d_gene: NA; abundance: NA; CDR3aa: CASSHTRLESGNTIYF; CDR3nt: TGTGCCAGCAGCCATACGCGGCTTGAATCCGGAAACACCATATATTTT
v_gene: TRBV7-6; j_gene: TRBJ2-3; d_gene: NA; abundance: NA; CDR3aa: CASHPGHITDTQYF; CDR3nt: TGTGCTAGTCACCCGGGACACATCACAGATACGCAGTATTTT
v_gene: TRBV18; j_gene: TRBJ2-7; d_gene: TRBD1; abundance: once; CDR3aa: CASSPQGQGAREQYF; CDR3nt: TGTGCCAGCTCGCCCCAGGGGCAGGGGGCGCGTGAGCAGTACTTC